This T cell receptor (beta chain) derives from a study of T cell changes during pregnancy in multiple sclerosis. The CDR3 is 14 amino acids. Germline assignment: CDR1 MNHEY and CDR2 SVGAGI. The germline V and J ends were trimmed by 9 bases and 0 bases, with 12 bases remaining between them. Produced via immunoSEQ multiplex PCR; TCRdb's table is partial and in-frame only. The data hold tens of thousands of clones, with around 90% observed a single time. The specimen comprised CD4+ T cells from peripheral blood mononuclear cells, sampled before pregnancy. This clonotype was sampled from a female donor with multiple sclerosis, enrolled in a pregnancy study. The chain carries TRBV6-5 and TRBJ1-3; no clear D gene. CDR3 nucleotides: TGTGCCAGTAAACCACAGTACTCTGGAAACACCATATATTTT. Translating gives CASKPQYSGNTIYF.